This T cell receptor beta chain was retrieved from a study of CD8 T cells in Susac syndrome. Germline CDR1 SGHTA, CDR2 FQGNSA. V lost 5 bases and J 2 bases, leaving 13 bases between the germline ends. CDR3 length: 14 amino acids. Patients with Susac syndrome met diagnostic criteria defined recently for definite or probable disease. Negative magnetic isolation gave CD8+ and CD4+ cells; FACS enriched CD8+ TEMRA. As regards this clonotype: What it binds is unknown.

An amount of RNA that ranged from roughly 0.5 to 1 ug was reverse transcribed with random hexamers. TCR beta CDR3 was amplified by immunoSEQ covering 54 Vbeta and 13 Jbeta. TCRdb reprocessed the immunoSEQ multiplex PCR reads via MiXCR and lists one record per CDR3 protein. The top ten clones hold approximately 0.45% of a sample with around 80,000 distinct CDR3 sequences, approximately 93% of them seen once. Study results and caveats: Clonal expansion of Susac CD8+ cells peaked in TEMRA cells, and it also peaked in active patients.

Sequenced sample: CD8+ T cells from PBMCs. The TCR was taken from a human donor with Susac syndrome. V and J are TRBV7-2 and TRBJ2-7; D might be TRBD2 (5 bases). The CDR3 region has the DNA TGTGCCAGCAGCCCGCTGACTATCACCTACGAGCAGTACTTC. Protein product: CASSPLTITYEQYF.